The 6 T cell receptor beta chains below were found in one sample sequenced in a study of T cell responses to AZD1222 COVID-19 vaccine. This table comes from immunoSEQ multiplex PCR, and its TCRdb copy is limited to in-frame clones, with some not included. The sample consists of about 130,000 clones, over 90% of them appearing once. This specimen was peripheral blood, taken on day 0 of AZD1222 vaccination. These receptors all stem from an adult in good health.

The chain carries TRBV5-1 and TRBJ2-1, with D perhaps TRBD2 (5 bases). Per germline, CDR1 SGHRS and CDR2 YFSETQ. The V gene lost 0 bases and the J gene lost 8 bases, with 12 bases spanning the gap. CDR3 length: 14 amino acids. The CDR3 DNA is TGCGCCAGCAGCTTGGTCGAGGGTTCTGATGAGCAGTTCTTC. Residues: CASSLVEGSDEQFF.

V usage is TRBV3-1 (or the pseudogene TRBV3-2) and J usage is TRBJ1-2, with a tentative D call TRBD1 (5 bases). There are 13 residues in the CDR3. The ends were cut back, 1 base at V and 6 bases at J, with 9 bases in the middle. CDR1 LGHDT and CDR2 YNNKEL come from the germline V gene (reference sequence). The CDR3 DNA reads as TGTGCCAGCAGCCAAGCGGGGGAGAATGGCTACACCTTC. Amino acid sequence: CASSQAGENGYTF.

The chain combines TRBV5-1 with TRBJ2-7; D call uncertain. Germline V gene sequence: CDR1 SGHRS, CDR2 YFSETQ. Trimming took off 0 bases at V and 1 base at J, with 11 bases between the two ends. CDR3 length: 15 residues. Here the CDR3 DNA reads TGCGCCAGCAGCTTGGTTGGCCGAAAGTCCTACGAGCAGTACTTC. Translating it yields CASSLVGRKSYEQYF.

The chain carries TRBV12-5 and TRBJ2-2; 9 nucleotides match TRBD1. This CDR3 is 17 amino acids long. Germline V lookup: CDR1 LGHNT, CDR2 FRNRAP. Germline trimming cut 0 bases from V and 6 bases from J; bases unmatched to any gene: 8. Here the CDR3 DNA reads TGTGCTAGTGGTTTGGTACAGACAGGGGGTGGGGCCGGGGAGCTGTTTTTT. Amino acid sequence: CASGLVQTGGGAGELFF. The complete variable domain, with remaining parts taken from reference TRBV12-5 and TRBJ2-2, reads DARVTQTPRHKVTEMGQEVTMRCQPILGHNTVFWYRQTMMQGLELLAYFRNRAPLDDSGMPKDRFSAEMPDATLATLKIQPSEPRDSAVYFCASGLVQTGGGAGELFFGEGSRLTVL.

The chain couples TRBV7-8 to TRBJ1-3; D not certain. CDR1 SGHVS and CDR2 FQNEAQ come from the germline V gene. The germline V and J ends were trimmed by 2 bases and 1 base, with 3 bases remaining between them. The CDR3 sequence is 13 residues long. CDR3 region: CASSLNSGNTIYF. In nucleotides, the CDR3 is TGTGCCAGCAGCTTAAATTCTGGAAACACCATATATTTT.

The chain recombines TRBV11-2 with TRBJ1-6; the D gene is possibly TRBD1 (5 bases). V shed 5 bases and J shed 0 bases, with 14 bases lying between them. CDR1 SGHAT and CDR2 FQNNGV come from the germline V gene. This CDR3 spans 17 amino acids. The CDR3 sequence is CASSRTGQSSYNSPLHF. CDR3 in DNA: TGTGCCAGCAGCCGAACTGGACAAAGCTCCTATAATTCACCCCTCCACTTT.